This T cell receptor (beta chain) comes out of a study of CD8+CD57+ T cells in acquired aplastic anemia. Study background: The study obtained an average of around 3.4 ug of DNA from sorted CD4+ and CD8+ cells. Roughly 11 million reads, on average, were obtained for CD4+ cells from healthy donors.

Template material for TCR beta VDJ and CDR3 profiling consisted of genomic DNA. TCRdb processed the reads anew with MiXCR; each CDR3 protein has one entry. The profile shows around 150,000 distinct CDR3 sequences, less than 45% of them singletons. Germline CDR1 reads DFQATT; CDR2 reads SNEGSKA (reference sequence). CDR3 length: 14 residues. As regards this clonotype: Being one base from a much bigger clone, this may be a read error.

This receptor was taken from a human donor in good health, serving as a control. V gene TRBV20-1 combines with J gene TRBJ1-3; the match to TRBD1 covers 7 bases. Sequenced input: sorted CD4+, CD8+, or CD8+CD57+ T cells (not recorded which) from PBMCs. The CDR3: CSARVGGSGDTIYF. DNA of the CDR3: TGCAGTGCTAGGGTAGGGGGCTCTGGAGACACCATATATTTT.